This T cell receptor (beta chain) was obtained from a study of vaccination and CD4 T cells after COVID-19. Whole-study context: Two of the convalescents were Hispanic, and convalescents were six males and four females.

About this clonotype itself: The antigen is unknown.

Treatment of the sample: approximately 9-day PBMC culture with coronavirus spike peptide pools or control peptides (ViraFEST assay). For ViraFEST, peptide pools expanded antigen-specific T cells, after which the TCRs were sequenced. CDR3 size: 18 residues. At the Johns Hopkins FTIC core, DNA taken from cultured CD4+ T cells was sequenced by way of the Oncomine TCR Beta short-read assay. Using its own MiXCR run on the PCR reads, TCRdb lists one record per CDR3 protein. The profile shows around 15,000 distinct CDR3 sequences, 60% to 65% of them singletons. What was sequenced was CD4+ T cells from blood, cultured in vitro. The rearrangement links TRBV21-1 to TRBJ2-3; the D call of TRBD1 is as the table states it, not checked on the DNA. TRBV21-1 is a listed pseudogene. This TCR was sampled from a human donor who had recovered from COVID-19. This CDR3 is CASSHLPGPGQSTDTQYF. The CDR3 nucleotides read TGTGCCAGCAGCCACCTGCCAGGGCCGGGACAGAGCACAGATACGCAGTATTTT.